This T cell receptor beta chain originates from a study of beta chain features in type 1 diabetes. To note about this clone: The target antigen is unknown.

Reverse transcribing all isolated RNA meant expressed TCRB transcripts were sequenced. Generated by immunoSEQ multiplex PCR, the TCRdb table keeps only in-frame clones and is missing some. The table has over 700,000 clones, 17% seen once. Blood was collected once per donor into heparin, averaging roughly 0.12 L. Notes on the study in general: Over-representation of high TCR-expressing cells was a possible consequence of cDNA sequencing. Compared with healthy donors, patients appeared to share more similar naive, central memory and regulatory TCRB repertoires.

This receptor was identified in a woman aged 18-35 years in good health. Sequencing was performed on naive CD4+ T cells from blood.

The CDR3 here is CASNGVSTDTQYF. In DNA form, the CDR3 reads TGTGCCAGCAACGGGGTTAGCACAGATACGCAGTATTTT. V usage is TRBV5-5 and J usage is TRBJ2-3; the D gene is possibly TRBD2 (5 bases). Deletions cut 6 bases from V and 0 bases from J, with 8 bases between. Germline V lookup: CDR1 SGHKS, CDR2 YYEKEE (reference sequence). The CDR3 contains 13 residues.